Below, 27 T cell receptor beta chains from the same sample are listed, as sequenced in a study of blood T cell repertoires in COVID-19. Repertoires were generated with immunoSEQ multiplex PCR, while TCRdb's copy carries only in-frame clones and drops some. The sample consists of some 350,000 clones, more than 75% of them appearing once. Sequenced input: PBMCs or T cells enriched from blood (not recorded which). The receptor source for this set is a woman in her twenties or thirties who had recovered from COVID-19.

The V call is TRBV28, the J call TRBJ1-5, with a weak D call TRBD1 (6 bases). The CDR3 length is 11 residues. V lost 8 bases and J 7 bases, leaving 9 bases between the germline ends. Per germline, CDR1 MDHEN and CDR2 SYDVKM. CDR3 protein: CASGRGQPQHF. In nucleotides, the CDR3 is TGTGCCAGCGGAAGGGGGCAGCCCCAGCATTTT. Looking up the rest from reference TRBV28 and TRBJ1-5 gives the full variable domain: DVKVTQSSRYLVKRTGEKVFLECVQDMDHENMFWYRQDPGLGLRLIYFSYDVKMKEKGDIPEGYSVSREKKERFSLILESASTNQTSMYLCASGRGQPQHFGDGTRLSIL.

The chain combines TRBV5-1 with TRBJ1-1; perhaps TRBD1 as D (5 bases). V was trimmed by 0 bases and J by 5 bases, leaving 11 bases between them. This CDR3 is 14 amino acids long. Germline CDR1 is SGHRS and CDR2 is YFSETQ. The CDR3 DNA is TGCGCCAGCAGCTTGGAAGCCCCAGGGACTGAAGCTTTCTTT. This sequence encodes CASSLEAPGTEAFF. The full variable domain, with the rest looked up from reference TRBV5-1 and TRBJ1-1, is KAGVTQTPRYLIKTRGQQVTLSCSPISGHRSVSWYQQTPGQGLQFLFEYFSETQRNKGNFPGRFSGRQFSNSRSEMNVSTLELGDSALYLCASSLEAPGTEAFFGQGTRLTVV.

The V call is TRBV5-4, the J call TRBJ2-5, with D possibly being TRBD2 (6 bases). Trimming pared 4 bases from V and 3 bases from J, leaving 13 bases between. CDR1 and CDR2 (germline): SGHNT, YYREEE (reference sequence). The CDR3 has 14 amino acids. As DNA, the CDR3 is TGTGCCAGCAGCCCAGGAGGAGGGGAAGAGACCCAGTACTTC. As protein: CASSPGGGEETQYF.

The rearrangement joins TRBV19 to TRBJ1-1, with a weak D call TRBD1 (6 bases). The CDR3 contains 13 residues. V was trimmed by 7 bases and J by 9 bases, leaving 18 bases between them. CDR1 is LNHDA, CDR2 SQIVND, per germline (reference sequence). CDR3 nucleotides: TGTGCCAGTACCAAAGAGAGGACAGATAAAGCTTTCTTT. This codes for CASTKERTDKAFF.

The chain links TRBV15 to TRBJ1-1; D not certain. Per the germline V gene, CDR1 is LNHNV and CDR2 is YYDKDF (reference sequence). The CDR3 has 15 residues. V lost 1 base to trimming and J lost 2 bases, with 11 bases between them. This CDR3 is CATSRALLLNTEAFF. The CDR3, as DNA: TGTGCCACCAGCAGAGCTCTTTTGCTAAACACTGAAGCTTTCTTT.

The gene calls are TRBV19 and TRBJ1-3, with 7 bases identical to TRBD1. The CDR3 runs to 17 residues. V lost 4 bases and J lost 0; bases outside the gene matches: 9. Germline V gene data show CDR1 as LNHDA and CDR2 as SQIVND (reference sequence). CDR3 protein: CASSRGQVPTSGNTIYF. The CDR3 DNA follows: TGTGCCAGTAGTAGAGGACAGGTTCCAACCTCTGGAAACACCATATATTTT.

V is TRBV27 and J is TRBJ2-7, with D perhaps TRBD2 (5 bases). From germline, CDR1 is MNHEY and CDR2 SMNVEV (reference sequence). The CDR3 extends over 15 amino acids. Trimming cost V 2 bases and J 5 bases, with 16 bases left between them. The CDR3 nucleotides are TGTGCCAGCAGTTTAACGCTAGCCTTCCTCCACGAGCAGTACTTC. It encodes CASSLTLAFLHEQYF.

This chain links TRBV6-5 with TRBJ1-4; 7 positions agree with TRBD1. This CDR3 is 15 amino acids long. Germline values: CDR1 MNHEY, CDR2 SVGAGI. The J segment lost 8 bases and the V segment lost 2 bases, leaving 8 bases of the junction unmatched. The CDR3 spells CASSYGTVPPEKLFF. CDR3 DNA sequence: TGTGCCAGCAGTTACGGGACAGTTCCCCCGGAAAAACTGTTTTTT.

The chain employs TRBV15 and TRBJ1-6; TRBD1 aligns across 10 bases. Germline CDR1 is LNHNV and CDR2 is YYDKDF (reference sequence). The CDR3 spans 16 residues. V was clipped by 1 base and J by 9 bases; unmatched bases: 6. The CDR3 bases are TGTGCCACCAGCAGAGGGTCCGACAGGGGGCCTTCACCCCTCCACTTT. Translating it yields CATSRGSDRGPSPLHF.

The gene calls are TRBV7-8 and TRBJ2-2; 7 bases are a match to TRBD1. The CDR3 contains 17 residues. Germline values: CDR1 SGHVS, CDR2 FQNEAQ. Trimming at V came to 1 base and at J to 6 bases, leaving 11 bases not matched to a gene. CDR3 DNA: TGTGCCAGCAGCTTAGGACGACAGGGTGAAGTGGCCGGGGAGCTGTTTTTT. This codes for CASSLGRQGEVAGELFF.

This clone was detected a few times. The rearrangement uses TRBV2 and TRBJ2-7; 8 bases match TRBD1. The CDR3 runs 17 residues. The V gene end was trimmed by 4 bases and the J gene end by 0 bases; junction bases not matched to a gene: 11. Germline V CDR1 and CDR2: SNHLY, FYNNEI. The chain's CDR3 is CASSALSVQGASYEQYF. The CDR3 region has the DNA TGTGCCAGCAGTGCCTTGTCGGTCCAGGGGGCCTCCTACGAGCAGTACTTC. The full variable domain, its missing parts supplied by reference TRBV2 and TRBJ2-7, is EPEVTQTPSHQVTQMGQEVILRCVPISNHLYFYWYRQILGQKVEFLVSFYNNEISEKSEIFDDQFSVERPDGSNFTLKIRSTKLEDSAMYFCASSALSVQGASYEQYFGPGTRLTVT.

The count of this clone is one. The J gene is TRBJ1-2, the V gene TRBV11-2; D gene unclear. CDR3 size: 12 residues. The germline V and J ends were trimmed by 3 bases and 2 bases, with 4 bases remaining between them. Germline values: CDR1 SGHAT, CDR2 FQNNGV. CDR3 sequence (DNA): TGTGCCAGCAGCTTGGAGAACTATGGCTACACCTTC. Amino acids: CASSLENYGYTF.

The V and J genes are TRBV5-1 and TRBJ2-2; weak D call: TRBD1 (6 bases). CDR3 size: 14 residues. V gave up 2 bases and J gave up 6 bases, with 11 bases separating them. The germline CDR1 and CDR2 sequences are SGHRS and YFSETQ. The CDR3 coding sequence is TGCGCCAGCAGCTTTACACAGGGCCCCGGGGAGCTGTTTTTT. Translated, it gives CASSFTQGPGELFF.

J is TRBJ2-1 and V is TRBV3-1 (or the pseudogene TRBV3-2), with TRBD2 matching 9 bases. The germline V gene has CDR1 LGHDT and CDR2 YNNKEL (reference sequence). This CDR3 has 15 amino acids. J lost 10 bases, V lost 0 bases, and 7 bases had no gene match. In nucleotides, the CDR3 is TGTGCCAGCAGCCAAGAAGCGGGGGGAAGCGGGGAGCAGTTCTTC. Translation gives CASSQEAGGSGEQFF.

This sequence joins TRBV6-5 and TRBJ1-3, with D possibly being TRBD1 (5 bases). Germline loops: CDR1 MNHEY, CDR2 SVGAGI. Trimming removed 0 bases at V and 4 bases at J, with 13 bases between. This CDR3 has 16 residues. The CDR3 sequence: CASSYSDRGYGNTIYF. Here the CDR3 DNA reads TGTGCCAGCAGTTACTCGGACCGGGGGTACGGAAACACCATATATTTT.

CDR3 in amino acids: CASSLEGILAGGTDTQYF. CDR3 DNA sequence: TGTGCCAGCAGCTTGGAAGGAATACTAGCGGGAGGCACAGATACGCAGTATTTT. This chain connects TRBV5-4 to TRBJ2-3; TRBD2 agrees at 11 bases. With 0 bases clipped from V and 1 base from J, the junction kept 7 bases outside the gene matches. CDR1 is SGHNT and CDR2 is YYREEE in the germline V gene (reference sequence). The CDR3 has 18 amino acids.

DNA of the CDR3: TGTGCCAGCAGCCCCGGCCGGGGACAGTTCTTC. Translated, it gives CASSPGRGQFF. This chain connects TRBV7-9 to TRBJ2-1; TRBD2 might be the D (5 bases). Germline V gene sequence: CDR1 SEHNR, CDR2 FQNEAQ (reference sequence). Between the trimmed V and J ends, which lost 5 bases and 13 bases, there was a span of 12 bases. The CDR3 extends over 11 amino acids.

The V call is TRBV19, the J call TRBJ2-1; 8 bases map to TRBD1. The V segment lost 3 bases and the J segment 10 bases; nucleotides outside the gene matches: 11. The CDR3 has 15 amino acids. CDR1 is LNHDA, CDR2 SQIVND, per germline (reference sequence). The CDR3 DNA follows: TGTGCCAGTAGTATCTGGACAGGGTACAATGTCGAGCAGTTCTTC. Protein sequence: CASSIWTGYNVEQFF.

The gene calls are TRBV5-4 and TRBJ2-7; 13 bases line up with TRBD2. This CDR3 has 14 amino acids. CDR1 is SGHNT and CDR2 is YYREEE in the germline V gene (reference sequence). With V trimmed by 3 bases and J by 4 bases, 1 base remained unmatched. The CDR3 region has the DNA TGTGCCAGCAGCTCGACTAGCGGGGGGTACGAGCAGTACTTC. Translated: CASSSTSGGYEQYF.

The DNA for the CDR3 is TGTGCCAGCAGTCCCCGAGGTACGGCTAACTATGGCTACACCTTC. Protein: CASSPRGTANYGYTF. The chain couples TRBV6-5 to TRBJ1-2; D gene ambiguous. V lost 5 bases to trimming and J lost 0 bases, with 13 bases between them. CDR1 is MNHEY and CDR2 is SVGAGI in the germline V gene. This CDR3 is 15 amino acids long.

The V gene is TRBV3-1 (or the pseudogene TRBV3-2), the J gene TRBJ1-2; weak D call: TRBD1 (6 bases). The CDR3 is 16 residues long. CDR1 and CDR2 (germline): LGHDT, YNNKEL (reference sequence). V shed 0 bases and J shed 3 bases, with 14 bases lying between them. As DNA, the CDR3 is TGTGCCAGCAGCCAAGATCGTAGCGGGGGCGACTATGGCTACACCTTC. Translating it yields CASSQDRSGGDYGYTF.

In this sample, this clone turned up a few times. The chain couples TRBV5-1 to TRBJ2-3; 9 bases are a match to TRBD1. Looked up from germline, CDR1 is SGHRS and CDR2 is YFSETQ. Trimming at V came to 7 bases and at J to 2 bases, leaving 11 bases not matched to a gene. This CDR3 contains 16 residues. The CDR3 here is CASLAGTGGYTDTQYF. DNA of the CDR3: TGCGCCAGCCTCGCCGGAACAGGGGGCTACACAGATACGCAGTATTTT.

The CDR3 DNA reads TGTGCCAGCAGCTTAACCGCGAATCAGCCCCAGCATTTT. Amino acid sequence: CASSLTANQPQHF. This chain joins TRBV11-1 and TRBJ1-5; D unresolved. V shed 2 bases and J shed 4 bases, with 6 bases lying between them. The CDR3 length is 13 residues. CDR1 and CDR2 from the germline V gene are SGHAT and FQDESV (reference sequence). The entire variable domain, with the rest obtained from reference TRBV11-1 and TRBJ1-5, is as follows: EAEVAQSPRYKITEKSQAVAFWCDPISGHATLYWYRQILGQGPELLVQFQDESVVDDSQLPKDRFSAERLKGVDSTLKIQPAELGDSAMYLCASSLTANQPQHFGDGTRLSIL.

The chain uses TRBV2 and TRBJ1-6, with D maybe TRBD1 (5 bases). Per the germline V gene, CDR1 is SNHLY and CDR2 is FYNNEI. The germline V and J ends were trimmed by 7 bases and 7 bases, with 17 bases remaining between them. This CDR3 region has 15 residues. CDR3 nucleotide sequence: TGTGCCAGCAAACGGCAGGGTCTCGACAATTCACCCCTCCACTTT. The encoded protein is CASKRQGLDNSPLHF.

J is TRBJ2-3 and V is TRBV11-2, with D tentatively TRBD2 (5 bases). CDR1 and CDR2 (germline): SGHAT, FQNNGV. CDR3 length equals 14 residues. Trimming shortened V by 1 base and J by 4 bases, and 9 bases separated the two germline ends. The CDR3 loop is CASSLGFSADTQYF. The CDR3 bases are TGTGCCAGCAGCTTAGGTTTTAGCGCAGATACGCAGTATTTT.

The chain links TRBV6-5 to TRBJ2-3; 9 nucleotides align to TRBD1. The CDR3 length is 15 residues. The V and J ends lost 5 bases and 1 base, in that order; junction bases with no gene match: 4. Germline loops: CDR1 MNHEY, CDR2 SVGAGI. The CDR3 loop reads CASSTRTGGTDTQYF. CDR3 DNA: TGTGCCAGCAGTACTAGGACAGGGGGCACAGATACGCAGTATTTT.

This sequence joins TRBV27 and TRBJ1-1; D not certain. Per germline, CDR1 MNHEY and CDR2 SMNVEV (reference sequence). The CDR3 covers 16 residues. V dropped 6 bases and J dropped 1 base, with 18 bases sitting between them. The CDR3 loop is CASRSTKVRWNTEAFF. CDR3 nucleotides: TGTGCCAGCAGATCTACCAAAGTCCGATGGAACACTGAAGCTTTCTTT.